This record covers a single T cell receptor (beta chain). The data stem from a study of cytotoxic CD8 clonotypes in ibrutinib-treated CLL. Across the whole study: Outcomes included around 25 partial and 2 complete responses; after median 68 months, roughly 15 stayed remitted and about twelve progressed.

Using immunoSEQ multiplex PCR, the repertoire was profiled, and TCRdb retains in-frame clones only, with some absent. The sample records approximately 45,000 clones, roughly two thirds being singletons. Germline lookup yields CDR1 MNHEY and CDR2 SMNVEV (reference sequence). The V end lost 3 bases, the J end lost 2 bases, and 11 bases lay between the germline ends. This CDR3 region has 16 residues. The rearrangement links TRBV27 to TRBJ1-6; D unclear. The clonotype originates from a human donor with chronic lymphocytic leukemia. The sequencing here drew on PBMCs, taken after 12 months of ibrutinib treatment. DNA of the CDR3: TGTGCCAGCAGTTTTCTAGTCCCAACCTATAATTCACCCCTCCACTTT. Residues: CASSFLVPTYNSPLHF.